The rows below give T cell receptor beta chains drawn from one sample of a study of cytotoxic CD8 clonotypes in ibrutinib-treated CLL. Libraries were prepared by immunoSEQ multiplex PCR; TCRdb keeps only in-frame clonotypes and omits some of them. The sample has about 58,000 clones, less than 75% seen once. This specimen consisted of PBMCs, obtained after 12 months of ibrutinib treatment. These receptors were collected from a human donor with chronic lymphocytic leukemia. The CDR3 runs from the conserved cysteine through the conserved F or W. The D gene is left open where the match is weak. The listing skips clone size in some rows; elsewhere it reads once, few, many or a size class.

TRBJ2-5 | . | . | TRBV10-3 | CAISDRGQGLSETQYF | TGTGCCATCAGTGATAGAGGCCAGGGTCTCTCGGAGACCCAGTACTTC
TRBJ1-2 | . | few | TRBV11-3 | CASSLGRVFYYGYTF | TGTGCCAGCAGCTTAGGCAGGGTGTTTTACTATGGCTACACCTTC
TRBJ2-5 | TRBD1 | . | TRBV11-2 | CASSLGQAEGETQYF | TGTGCCAGCAGCTTGGGACAGGCGGAGGGGGAGACCCAGTACTTC
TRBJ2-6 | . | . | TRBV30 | CAWSVGGAGANVLTF | TGTGCCTGGAGTGTTGGTGGGGCTGGGGCCAACGTCCTGACTTTC
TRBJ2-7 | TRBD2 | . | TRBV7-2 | CASSLEGLAVSEQYF | TGTGCCAGCAGCTTAGAGGGACTAGCGGTTAGCGAGCAGTACTTC
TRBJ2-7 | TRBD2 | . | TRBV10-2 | CASNPGTSGYEQYF | TGCGCCAGCAACCCCGGGACTAGCGGTTACGAGCAGTACTTC
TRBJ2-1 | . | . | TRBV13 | CASSLAPGAHEQFF | TGTGCCAGCAGCTTAGCCCCTGGAGCCCACGAGCAGTTCTTC
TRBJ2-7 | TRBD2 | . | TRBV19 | CASRKSGSRGDEQYF | TGTGCCAGTAGAAAAAGCGGGAGCCGGGGTGACGAGCAGTACTTC
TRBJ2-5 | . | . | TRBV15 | CATSRDPGTEETQYF | TGTGCCACCAGCAGAGATCCAGGGACCGAAGAGACCCAGTACTTC
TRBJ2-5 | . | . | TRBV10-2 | CASSEQDTTGETQYF | TGCGCCAGCAGTGAGCAGGACACGACGGGGGAGACCCAGTACTTC
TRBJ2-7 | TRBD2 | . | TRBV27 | CASSLGGGRASYEQYF | TGTGCCAGCAGTCTAGGTGGCGGGAGGGCCTCCTACGAGCAGTACTTC
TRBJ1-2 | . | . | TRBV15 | CATSRGGLKVYGYTF | TGTGCCACCAGCAGAGGGGGTCTGAAAGTCTATGGCTACACCTTC
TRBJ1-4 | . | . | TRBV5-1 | CASSLAGTPNEKLFF | TGCGCCAGCAGCTTGGCCGGGACACCGAATGAAAAACTGTTTTTT
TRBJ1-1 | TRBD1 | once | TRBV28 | CASSLGTGNMNTEAFF | TGTGCCAGCAGTTTAGGGACAGGGAACATGAACACTGAAGCTTTCTTT
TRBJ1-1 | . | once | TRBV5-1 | CASSSRGGYTEAFF | TGCGCCAGCAGCAGCAGGGGAGGTTACACTGAAGCTTTCTTT
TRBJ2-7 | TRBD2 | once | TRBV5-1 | CASSPWTSASSYEQYF | TGCGCCAGCAGCCCCTGGACTAGCGCGAGCTCCTACGAGCAGTACTTC
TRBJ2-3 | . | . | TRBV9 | CASSPEEYTQYF | TGTGCCAGCAGCCCAGAGGAATATACGCAGTATTTT
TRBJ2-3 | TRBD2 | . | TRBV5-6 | CASSGGGSGIADTQYF | TGTGCCAGCAGCGGCGGTGGTAGCGGGATCGCAGATACGCAGTATTTT
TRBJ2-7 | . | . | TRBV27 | CASMRGQESYEQYF | TGTGCCAGCATGCGGGGACAAGAGTCCTACGAGCAGTACTTC
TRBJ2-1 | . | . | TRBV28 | CASSPPWRSNEQFF | TGTGCCAGCAGTCCTCCCTGGCGATCCAATGAGCAGTTCTTC
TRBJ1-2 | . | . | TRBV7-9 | CASSLGQDYGYTF | TGTGCCAGCAGCTTAGGACAGGACTATGGCTACACCTTC
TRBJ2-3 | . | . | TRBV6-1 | CASSEVARTDTQYF | TGTGCCAGCAGTGAAGTGGCCCGCACAGATACGCAGTATTTT
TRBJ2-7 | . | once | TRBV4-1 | CASSASGGRSSYEQYF | TGCGCCAGCAGCGCGAGTGGGGGCCGGAGCTCCTACGAGCAGTACTTC
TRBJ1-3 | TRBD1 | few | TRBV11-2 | CASSLDRQGPPGNTIYF | TGTGCCAGCAGCTTAGATCGACAGGGCCCTCCTGGAAACACCATATATTTT
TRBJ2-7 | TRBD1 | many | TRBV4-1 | CASSPWTGVDNEQYF | TGCGCCAGCAGCCCCTGGACAGGGGTAGATAACGAGCAGTACTTC
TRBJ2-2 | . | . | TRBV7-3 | CASRPPSDTGELFF | TGTGCCAGCAGACCCCCTTCGGACACCGGGGAGCTGTTTTTT